The entry below describes one T cell receptor beta chain. Use of 60 Vbeta and 13 Jbeta primers characterized the PCR. Libraries were prepared by immunoSEQ multiplex PCR; TCRdb keeps only in-frame clonotypes and omits some of them. Of some 200,000 clones in the sample, under 85% were seen once. The sample belongs to a study of cytomegalovirus exposure and HLA in healthy donors. V was cut by 3 bases and J by 4 bases, with 12 bases left in between. Germline values: CDR1 MNHNS, CDR2 SASEGT. This CDR3 has 14 amino acids. The TCR sequence derives from a man aged 50 or older in good health and CMV-seronegative. The source material was PBMCs. The chain couples TRBV6-1 to TRBJ2-5; possible D gene TRBD1, 5 bases. CDR3 amino acids: CASSDKGLGETQYF. CDR3 in DNA: TGTGCCAGCAGTGACAAGGGGTTGGGAGAGACCCAGTACTTC.